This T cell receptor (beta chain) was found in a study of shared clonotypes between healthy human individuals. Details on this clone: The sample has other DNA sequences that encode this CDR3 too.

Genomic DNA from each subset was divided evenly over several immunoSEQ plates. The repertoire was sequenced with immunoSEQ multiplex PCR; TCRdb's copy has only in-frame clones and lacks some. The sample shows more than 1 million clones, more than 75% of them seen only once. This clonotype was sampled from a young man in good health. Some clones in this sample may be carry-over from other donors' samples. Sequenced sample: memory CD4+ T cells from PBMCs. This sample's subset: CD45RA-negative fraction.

The chain's CDR3 is CAWSVGQGARGYTF. CDR3 DNA: TGTGCCTGGAGTGTAGGGCAGGGGGCACGGGGCTACACCTTC. V is TRBV30 and J is TRBJ1-2; 8 bases fit TRBD1. The J segment lost 8 bases and the V segment lost 0 bases, leaving 8 bases of the junction unmatched. Looked up from germline, CDR1 is GTSNPN and CDR2 is SVGIG (reference sequence). This CDR3 region has 14 residues.